This is a list of T cell receptor beta chains from one sample in a study of Tregs in tolerant kidney transplant recipients. Libraries were prepared by immunoSEQ multiplex PCR; TCRdb keeps only in-frame clonotypes and omits some of them. The sample consists of under 95,000 clones, more than 85% of them appearing once. The sample in question was Tregs from blood, obtained before the transplant. These receptors originate from a human donor who received a combined kidney and bone marrow transplant. CDR3s include the opening cysteine and the closing phenylalanine or tryptophan. The D gene is left open where the match is weak. Rows may omit the clone size; those that give it use once, few, many or a size class.

TRBV28	TRBJ2-7	TRBD1	15	-	TGTGCCAGCAGCCTCGCTCTGGGACAGGCCTACGAGCAGTACTTC	CASSLALGQAYEQYF
TRBV5-8	TRBJ2-5	-	15	-	TGTGCCAGCAAGTTTGGTGGAGGGGGGACGGAGACCCAGTACTTC	CASKFGGGGTETQYF
TRBV29-1	TRBJ2-3	TRBD1	14	-	TGCAGCGTTGAACAGGACAGGAGTAAAGATACGCAGTATTTT	CSVEQDRSKDTQYF
TRBV6-1	TRBJ1-4	TRBD1	14	-	TGTGCCAGCAGTCCTTCAGGGGGGGCGGGAAAACTGTTTTTT	CASSPSGGAGKLFF
TRBV18	TRBJ1-1	-	15	-	TGTGCCAGCTCACCACATCCAGACAGCGGGACTGAAGCTTTCTTT	CASSPHPDSGTEAFF
TRBV5-1	TRBJ2-7	TRBD2	15	-	TGCGCCAGCAGCCTACGACTAGCGGGAGAACACGAGCAGTACTTC	CASSLRLAGEHEQYF
TRBV19	TRBJ2-7	TRBD1	14	-	TGTGCCAGTAGTATCTGGGACAGGGTCGACGAGCAGTACTTC	CASSIWDRVDEQYF
TRBV5-1	TRBJ2-7	-	14	-	TGCGCCAGCAGGGGGGGCGGCCCGGCCTACGAGCAGTACTTC	CASRGGGPAYEQYF
TRBV7-3	TRBJ2-1	TRBD2	15	-	TGTGCCAGCAGACAAGGGACTAGCGTAGGAAATGAGCAGTTCTTC	CASRQGTSVGNEQFF
TRBV5-1	TRBJ2-1	-	13	-	TGCGCCAGCAGCTTGGGGGTGTTCAATGAGCAGTTCTTC	CASSLGVFNEQFF
TRBV7-2	TRBJ1-5	-	15	-	TGTGCCAGCAGCTTAGTAGCAGGGGTCAATCAGCCCCAGCATTTT	CASSLVAGVNQPQHF
TRBV5-1	TRBJ2-3	-	16	-	TGCGCCAGCAGCTTATCTCCAGGAGTAGGCACAGATACGCAGTATTTT	CASSLSPGVGTDTQYF
TRBV7-3	TRBJ2-7	TRBD2	19	-	TGTGCCAGCAGCCCGGGACTAGCGGACTCCCCAGGGCCCCTCTACGAGCAGTACTTC	CASSPGLADSPGPLYEQYF
TRBV5-4	TRBJ2-7	-	13	-	TGTGCCAGCAGCCTTGGGGGCACCTACGAGCAGTACTTC	CASSLGGTYEQYF
TRBV14	TRBJ2-5	-	15	-	TGTGCCAGCAGCGGGGTAGCGGAGTTCCAAGAGACCCAGTACTTC	CASSGVAEFQETQYF
TRBV5-4	TRBJ2-3	-	14	-	TGTGCCAGCAGCTTTACGGGAGCGGCAGATACGCAGTATTTT	CASSFTGAADTQYF
TRBV28	TRBJ2-7	TRBD2	14	-	TGTGCCAGCAGTACTACTAGCGGGATGTACGAGCAGTACTTC	CASSTTSGMYEQYF
TRBV19	TRBJ2-6	TRBD1	15	-	TGTGCCAGTAACAGGGGTGTTTCTGGGGCCAACGTCCTGACTTTC	CASNRGVSGANVLTF
TRBV7-9	TRBJ2-3	-	14	-	TGTGCCAGCAGCCCCGGGGCGGGTAGGGATACGCAGTATTTT	CASSPGAGRDTQYF
TRBV10-3	TRBJ2-1	-	18	-	TGTGCCACCGGGACCCGAGCTCGAGCCCTGAGCTCCTACAATGAGCAGTTCTTC	CATGTRARALSSYNEQFF
TRBV14	TRBJ1-1	-	14	once	TGTGCCAGCAGCCAATCACAGGGACTCACTGAAGCTTTCTTT	CASSQSQGLTEAFF
TRBV21-1	TRBJ1-5	-	16	-	TGTGCCAGCAGGAAACAGGGCTTGAGTAGCAATCAGCCCCAGCATTTT	CASRKQGLSSNQPQHF
TRBV10-1	TRBJ1-1	-	13	-	TGCGCCAGCAGTGTTTATAGGGGCACTGAAGCTTTCTTT	CASSVYRGTEAFF
TRBV2	TRBJ2-4	-	16	-	TGTGCCAGCAGTGATCTAGGGGGAGGGGCCAAAAACATTCAGTACTTC	CASSDLGGGAKNIQYF
TRBV28	TRBJ2-3	-	13	-	TGTGCCAGCAGTGGTGGGGCTTCAGATACGCAGTATTTT	CASSGGASDTQYF
TRBV18	TRBJ2-5	TRBD1	14	-	TGTGCCAGCTCACCGAGGGACAGGGAAGAGACCCAGTACTTC	CASSPRDREETQYF
TRBV4-1	TRBJ2-2	TRBD2	18	-	TGCGCCAGCAGCCAAGTCCTCAAGCGGGAGTCGAACACCGGGGAGCTGTTTTTT	CASSQVLKRESNTGELFF
TRBV28	TRBJ1-2	-	12	-	TGTGCCAGCAGTTTGGCGGACTATGGCTACACCTTC	CASSLADYGYTF
TRBV20-1	TRBJ2-7	-	10	-	TGCAGTGCCACTACCTACGAGCAGTACTTC	CSATTYEQYF
TRBV30	TRBJ1-1	-	12	-	TGTGCCTGGAGTGGTAAGGGTGCGACGGCTTTCTTT	CAWSGKGATAFF
TRBV18	TRBJ2-7	-	13	-	TGTGCCAGCTCAACGGGCCCCTCCTACGAGCAGTACTTC	CASSTGPSYEQYF
TRBV6-5	TRBJ2-3	TRBD2	16	-	TGTGCCAGCAGTTACTCCGATAGCGGGGAGAGGGGTACGCAGTATTTT	CASSYSDSGERGTQYF
TRBV2	TRBJ2-3	TRBD2	15	-	TGTGCCAGCAGCATAGCGGGAGTGGGTGGAGATACGCAGTATTTT	CASSIAGVGGDTQYF